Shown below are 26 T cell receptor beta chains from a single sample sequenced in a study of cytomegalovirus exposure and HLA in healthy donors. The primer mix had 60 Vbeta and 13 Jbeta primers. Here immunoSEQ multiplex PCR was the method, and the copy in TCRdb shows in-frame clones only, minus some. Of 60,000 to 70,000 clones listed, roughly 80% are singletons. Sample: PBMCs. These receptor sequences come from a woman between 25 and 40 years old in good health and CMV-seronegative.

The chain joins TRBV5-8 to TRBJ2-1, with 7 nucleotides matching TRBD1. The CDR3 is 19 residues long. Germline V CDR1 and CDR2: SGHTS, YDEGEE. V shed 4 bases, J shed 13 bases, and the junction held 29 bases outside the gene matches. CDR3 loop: CASSGDRVEDDARGHIQFF. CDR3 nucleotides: TGTGCCAGCAGCGGTGACAGGGTGGAGGATGACGCAAGGGGACATATACAGTTCTTC. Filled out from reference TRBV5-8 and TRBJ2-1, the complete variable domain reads EAGVTQSPTHLIKTRGQQATLRCSPISGHTSVYWYQQALGLGLQFLLWYDEGEERNRGNFPPRFSGRQFPNYSSELNVNALELEDSALYLCASSGDRVEDDARGHIQFFGPGTRLTVL.

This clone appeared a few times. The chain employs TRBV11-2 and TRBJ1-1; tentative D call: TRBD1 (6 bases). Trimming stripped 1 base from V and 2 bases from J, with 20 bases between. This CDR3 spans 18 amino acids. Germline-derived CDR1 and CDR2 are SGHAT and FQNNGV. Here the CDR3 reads CASSLVGGGGSRNTEAFF. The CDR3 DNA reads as TGTGCCAGCAGCTTAGTAGGGGGGGGAGGGAGTCGCAACACTGAAGCTTTCTTT.

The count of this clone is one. The CDR3 spells CASSDGQGSYGYTF. CDR3 bases: TGTGCCAGCAGCGACGGACAGGGTTCCTATGGCTACACCTTC. The V gene is TRBV2, the J gene TRBJ1-2; the match to TRBD1 covers 8 bases. The CDR3 is 14 residues long. V dropped 6 bases and J dropped 4; count of bases not matched to a gene: 7. The germline V gene has CDR1 SNHLY and CDR2 FYNNEI.

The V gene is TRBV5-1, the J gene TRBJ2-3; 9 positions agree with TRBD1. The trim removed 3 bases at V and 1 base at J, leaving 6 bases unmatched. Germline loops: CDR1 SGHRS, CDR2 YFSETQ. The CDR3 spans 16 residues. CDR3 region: CASSWGGQGGTDTQYF. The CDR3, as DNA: TGCGCCAGCAGCTGGGGGGGACAGGGTGGCACAGATACGCAGTATTTT.

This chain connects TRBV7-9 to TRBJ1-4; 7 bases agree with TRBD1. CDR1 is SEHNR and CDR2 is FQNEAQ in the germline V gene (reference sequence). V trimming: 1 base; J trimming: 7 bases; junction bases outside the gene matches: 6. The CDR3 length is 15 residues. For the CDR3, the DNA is TGTGCCAGCAGCTTAGGGGACAGTCGGGCTGAAAAACTGTTTTTT. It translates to CASSLGDSRAEKLFF.

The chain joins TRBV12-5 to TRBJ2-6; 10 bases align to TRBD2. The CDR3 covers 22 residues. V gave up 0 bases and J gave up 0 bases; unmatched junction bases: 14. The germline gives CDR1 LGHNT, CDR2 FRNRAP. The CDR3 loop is CASGLVGSGGNILYSGANVLTF. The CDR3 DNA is TGTGCTAGTGGTTTGGTCGGTAGCGGGGGGAACATTTTATACTCTGGGGCCAACGTCCTGACTTTC.

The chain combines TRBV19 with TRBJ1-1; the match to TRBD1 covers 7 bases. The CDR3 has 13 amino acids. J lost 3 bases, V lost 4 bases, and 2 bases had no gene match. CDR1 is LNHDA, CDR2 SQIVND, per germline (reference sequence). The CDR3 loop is CASSSQGDTEAFF. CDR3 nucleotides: TGTGCCAGTAGTAGCCAGGGGGACACTGAAGCTTTCTTT.

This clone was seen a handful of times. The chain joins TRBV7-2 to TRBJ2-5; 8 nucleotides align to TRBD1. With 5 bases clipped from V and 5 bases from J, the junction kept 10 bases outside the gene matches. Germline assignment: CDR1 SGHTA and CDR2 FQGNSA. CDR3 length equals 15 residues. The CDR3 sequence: CASSQRTGLAETQYF. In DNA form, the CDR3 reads TGTGCCAGCAGCCAACGGACAGGGCTCGCGGAGACCCAGTACTTC.

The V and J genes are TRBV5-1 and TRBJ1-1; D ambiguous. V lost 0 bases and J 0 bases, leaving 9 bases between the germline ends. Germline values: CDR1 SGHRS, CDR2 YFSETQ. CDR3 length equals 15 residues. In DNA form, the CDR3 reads TGCGCCAGCAGCTTGGTCGCGGAACTGAACACTGAAGCTTTCTTT. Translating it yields CASSLVAELNTEAFF.

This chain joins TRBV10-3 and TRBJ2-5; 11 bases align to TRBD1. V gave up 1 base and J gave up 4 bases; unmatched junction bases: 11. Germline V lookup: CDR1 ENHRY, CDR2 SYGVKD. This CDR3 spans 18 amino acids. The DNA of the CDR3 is TGTGCCATCAGTGAGTGGAAGGGGGACAGGGGGTTTGGAGAGACCCAGTACTTC. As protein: CAISEWKGDRGFGETQYF.

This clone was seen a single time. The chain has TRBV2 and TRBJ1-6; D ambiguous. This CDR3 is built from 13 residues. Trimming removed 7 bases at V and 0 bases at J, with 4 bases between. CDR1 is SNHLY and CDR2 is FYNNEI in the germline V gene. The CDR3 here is CASISSYNSPLHF. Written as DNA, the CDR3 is TGTGCCAGCATCAGCTCCTATAATTCACCCCTCCACTTT.

DNA for the CDR3: TGTGCCAGCAGCCCCATCACAGATACGCAGTATTTT. As protein: CASSPITDTQYF. V and J are TRBV7-9 and TRBJ2-3, with no clear D. With 5 bases removed from V and 2 bases from J, the gap between germline ends came to 5 bases. The CDR3 is 12 residues long. CDR1 is SEHNR and CDR2 is FQNEAQ in the germline V gene (reference sequence).

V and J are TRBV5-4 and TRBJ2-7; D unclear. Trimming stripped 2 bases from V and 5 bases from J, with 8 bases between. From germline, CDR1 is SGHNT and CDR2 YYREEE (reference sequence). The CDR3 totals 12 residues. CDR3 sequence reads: CASSFGLDEQYF. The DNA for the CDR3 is TGTGCCAGCAGCTTCGGTTTGGACGAGCAGTACTTC. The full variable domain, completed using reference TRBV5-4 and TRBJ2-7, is ETGVTQSPTHLIKTRGQQVTLRCSSQSGHNTVSWYQQALGQGPQFIFQYYREEENGRGNFPPRFSGLQFPNYSSELNVNALELDDSALYLCASSFGLDEQYFGPGTRLTVT.

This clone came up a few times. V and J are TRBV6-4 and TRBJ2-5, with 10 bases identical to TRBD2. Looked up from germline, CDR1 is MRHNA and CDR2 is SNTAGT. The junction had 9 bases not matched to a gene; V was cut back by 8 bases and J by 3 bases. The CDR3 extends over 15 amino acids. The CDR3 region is CASAPSSGGEETQYF. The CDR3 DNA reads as TGTGCCAGCGCCCCCTCGAGCGGGGGGGAAGAGACCCAGTACTTC.

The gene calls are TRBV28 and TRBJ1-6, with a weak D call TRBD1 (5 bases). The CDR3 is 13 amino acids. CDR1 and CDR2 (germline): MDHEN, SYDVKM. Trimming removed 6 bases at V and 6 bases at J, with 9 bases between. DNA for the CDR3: TGTGCCAGCAGCCCAGGGTTTAATTCACCCCTCCACTTT. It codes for CASSPGFNSPLHF. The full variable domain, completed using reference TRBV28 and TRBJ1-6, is DVKVTQSSRYLVKRTGEKVFLECVQDMDHENMFWYRQDPGLGLRLIYFSYDVKMKEKGDIPEGYSVSREKKERFSLILESASTNQTSMYLCASSPGFNSPLHFGNGTRLTVT.

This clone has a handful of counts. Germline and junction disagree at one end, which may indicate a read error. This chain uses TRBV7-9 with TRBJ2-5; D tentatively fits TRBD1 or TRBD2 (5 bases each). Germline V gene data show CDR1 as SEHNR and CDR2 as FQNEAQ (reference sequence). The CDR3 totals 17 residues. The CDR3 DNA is TGTTCCAGCAGCGGCCGAGGCATTAAGACAGATCAAGAGACCCAGTACTTC. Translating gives CSSSGRGIKTDQETQYF.

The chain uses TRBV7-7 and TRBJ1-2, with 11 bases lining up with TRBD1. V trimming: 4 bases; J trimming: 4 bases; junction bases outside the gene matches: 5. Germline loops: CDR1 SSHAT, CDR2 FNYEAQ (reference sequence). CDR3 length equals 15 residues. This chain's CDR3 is CASSWDRGVSYGYTF. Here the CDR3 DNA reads TGTGCCAGCAGCTGGGACAGGGGGGTCAGCTATGGCTACACCTTC.

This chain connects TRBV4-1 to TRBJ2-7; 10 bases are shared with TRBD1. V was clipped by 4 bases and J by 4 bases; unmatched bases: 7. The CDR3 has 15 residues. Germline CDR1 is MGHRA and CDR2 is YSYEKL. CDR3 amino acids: CASSPLPGQGYEQYF. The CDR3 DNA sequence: TGCGCCAGCAGCCCTCTGCCGGGACAGGGGTACGAGCAGTACTTC.

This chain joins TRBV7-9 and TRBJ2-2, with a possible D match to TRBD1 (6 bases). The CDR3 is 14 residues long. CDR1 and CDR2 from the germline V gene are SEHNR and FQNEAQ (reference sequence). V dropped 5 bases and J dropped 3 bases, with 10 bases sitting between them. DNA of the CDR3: TGTGCCAGCAGCCCAGACAGGTACACCGGGGAGCTGTTTTTT. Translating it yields CASSPDRYTGELFF.

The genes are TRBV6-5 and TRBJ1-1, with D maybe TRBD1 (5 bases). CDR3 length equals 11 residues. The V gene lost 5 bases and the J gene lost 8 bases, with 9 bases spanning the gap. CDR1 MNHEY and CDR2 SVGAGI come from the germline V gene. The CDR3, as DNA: TGTGCCAGCAGTAGGGGTGTGGAAGCTTTCTTT. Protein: CASSRGVEAFF.

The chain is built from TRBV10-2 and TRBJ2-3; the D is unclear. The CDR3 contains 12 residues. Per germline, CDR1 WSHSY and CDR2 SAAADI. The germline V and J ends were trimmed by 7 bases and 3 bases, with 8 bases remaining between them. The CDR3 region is CASIDGTDTQYF. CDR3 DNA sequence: TGCGCCAGCATTGACGGGACAGATACGCAGTATTTT.

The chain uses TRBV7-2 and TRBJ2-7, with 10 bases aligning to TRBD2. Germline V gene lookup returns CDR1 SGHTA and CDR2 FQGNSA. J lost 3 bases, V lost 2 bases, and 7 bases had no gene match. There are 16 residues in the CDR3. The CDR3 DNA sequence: TGTGCCAGCAGCTTATCTCCTTCTAGCGGGGGCTACGAGCAGTACTTC. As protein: CASSLSPSSGGYEQYF.

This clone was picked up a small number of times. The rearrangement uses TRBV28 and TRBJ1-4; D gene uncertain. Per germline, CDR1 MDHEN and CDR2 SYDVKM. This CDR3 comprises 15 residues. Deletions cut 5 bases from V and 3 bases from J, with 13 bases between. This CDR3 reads CASSLEYRPNEKLFF. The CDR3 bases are TGTGCCAGCAGTCTCGAGTACAGACCTAATGAAAAACTGTTTTTT.

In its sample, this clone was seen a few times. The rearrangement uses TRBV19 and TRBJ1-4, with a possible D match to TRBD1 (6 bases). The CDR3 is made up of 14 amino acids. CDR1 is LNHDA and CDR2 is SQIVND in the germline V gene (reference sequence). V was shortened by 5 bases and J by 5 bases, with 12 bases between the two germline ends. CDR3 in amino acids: CASSPPGTNEKLFF. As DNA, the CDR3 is TGTGCCAGTAGTCCACCCGGGACAAATGAAAAACTGTTTTTT. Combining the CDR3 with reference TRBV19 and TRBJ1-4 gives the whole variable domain DGGITQSPKYLFRKEGQNVTLSCEQNLNHDAMYWYRQDPGQGLRLIYYSQIVNDFQKGDIAEGYSVSREKKESFPLTVTSAQKNPTAFYLCASSPPGTNEKLFFGSGTQLSVL.

The CDR3 DNA reads TGTGCCAGCAGACGTACAGGAAGAGGAGAAAATCAGCCCCAGCATTTT. Its translation: CASRRTGRGENQPQHF. The gene calls are TRBV11-2 and TRBJ1-5, with a possible D match to TRBD1 (5 bases). Per the germline V gene, CDR1 is SGHAT and CDR2 is FQNNGV. The CDR3 length is 16 residues. Trimming cost V 6 bases and J 4 bases, with 19 bases left between them.

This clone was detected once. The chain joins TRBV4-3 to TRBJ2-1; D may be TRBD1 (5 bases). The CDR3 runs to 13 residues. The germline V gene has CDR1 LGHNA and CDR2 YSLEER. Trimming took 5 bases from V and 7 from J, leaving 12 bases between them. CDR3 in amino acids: CASSFRVGNEQFF. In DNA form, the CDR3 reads TGCGCCAGCAGCTTCAGGGTAGGGAATGAGCAGTTCTTC.